Reported below is one T cell receptor (beta chain). Clones were read by immunoSEQ multiplex PCR, and TCRdb kept only the in-frame ones, dropping some. This repertoire shows 2 million to 3 million clones, approximately 94% found once; its top ten account for about 0.38%. The data were taken from a study of shared clonotypes between healthy human individuals. V was shortened by 5 bases and J by 1 base, with 13 bases between the two germline ends. The CDR3 has 15 residues. Germline CDR1 is SGHTA and CDR2 is FQGTGA. The chain couples TRBV7-3 to TRBJ2-3; a weak D match, TRBD2 (6 bases). The TCR was taken from a man aged 18 to 30 in good health. Some clones in this sample may be carry-over from other donors' samples. The sequenced material came from naive CD4+ T cells from PBMCs. Noted subset: CD45RA+ positively selected. Here the CDR3 DNA reads TGTGCCAGCAGCGCGTATGAGCGGGGCACAGATACGCAGTATTTT. Translating gives CASSAYERGTDTQYF.